This TCR beta chain appears in the sequencing data of a study of molecular identifiers for immune sequencing clone quantification (dated by TCRdb to the late 2010s). At the level of the whole study: For a replicate experiment, RNA from approximately 20,000 or 98,000 naive CD8 T cells was divided into five aliquots, and four of the five aliquots were sequenced. CD8 T cells were used in a methods study to benchmark molecular-identifier clustering-based TCR repertoire sequencing (MIDCIRS) and TCR RNA copy counting. Results and caveats for the whole study, not just this receptor: Spiked-in Jurkat TCR RNA equal to a single cell's worth was reported to be detectable even within one million naive CD8 T cells. In CMV-specific effector cells, over 99% of molecules were held by clones above 20 RNA copies, whereas under 1% of molecules were held by such clones in naive cells. When barcode sub-clustering was omitted, TCR diversity was inflated by chimeric consensus sequences, with chimeras reaching as high as 47%. Highly expanded clone sizes could be underestimated because identical TCR molecules may share a barcode. The naive libraries included spiked-in Jurkat TCR RNA (around 10 copies' worth), and this RNA is not part of the donor repertoire. Modeling estimated about 2.8 recovered TCR RNA copies per cell, compared with roughly 10 by digital PCR, which implies 30% to 35% capture efficiency.

On this clonotype itself: The specificity of this receptor is unknown. No much larger clonotype is one base removed from it; base qualities were not supplied.

Germline trimming amounts to 5 bases on V and 6 bases on J, with 8 as the count of junction bases outside the gene matches. The CDR3 spans 15 residues, from the cysteine through the phenylalanine. CDR3 DNA is the only sequence kept; it has 45 bases, read in frame from the first base. The CDR1 and CDR2 encoded by the germline V gene (reference sequence) are SEHNR and FQNEAQ. Libraries were prepared through PCR. Sequencing was performed on an Illumina HiSeq 4000. Bulk TCR libraries were made following a previously described method, with the TCR primers given in Table S5. The Qiagen AllPrep DNA/RNA kit was used to purify total RNA. Before analysis, reads from multiple sequencing runs of the same library were pooled. The study's own analysis went as follows. Only reads with exact TCR constant sequence were kept, trimmed to 150 nt, and grouped by their 12-nt molecular barcodes. Reads inside each barcode group were sub-clustered using a 15% Levenshtein threshold, and a quality-weighted consensus sequence was constructed for each RNA molecule. Non-functional sequences were filtered out, along with any lower-count sequence sitting one edit away from another sequence. Based on a fit of two negative binomial distributions, barcode sub-clusters having less than 20% of the maximum read count were discarded. The public sequencing data were trimmed at Q25 with fastp and processed into clonotypes with MiXCR by TCRdb, which kept only in-frame beta chains. All rows with the same CDR3 protein become a single entry with the most common DNA and genes. TCRdb's processing, not the study's, gives the V and J calls here. For this sample the table gives a few hundred thousand distinct CDR3 sequences, of which over 20% were detected only once. Jointly, the top ten make up under 0.85% of the sample.

Libraries of naive CD8 T cells were generated from about 19,000 to 1,100,000 sorted cells, with 10%, 30% or 50% of the purified RNA used. Naive CD8 T cells, defined as CD8+CD4-CCR7+CD45RA+, were FACS-sorted into RLT Plus buffer on a BD FACSAria II. Around 11 TCR copies' worth of Jurkat RNA were spiked into about 20,000-1,000,000 naive CD8 T cell samples to test detection sensitivity. CD8 T cells were enriched using RosetteSep CD8+ T Cell Enrichment Cocktail and Ficoll-Paque, and the enriched cells then underwent ACK red cell lysis. In this chain, TRBV7-9 is recombined with TRBJ2-7, with 12 central nucleotides matching TRBD2. The source of this sequence is a human donor in good health. Some libraries in this study had Jurkat cell RNA spiked in. Specimen: naive CD8+ T cells from blood, with Jurkat cell RNA spiked in. The cell subset or site tag for this specimen amounts to: FACS-sorted CD8+CD4-CCR7+CD45RA+ naive T cells. The CDR3 loop reads CASSGKTSGSGEQYF. The sequenced DNA: TGTGCCAGCAGCGGAAAGACTAGCGGGAGCGGCGAGCAGTACTTC.